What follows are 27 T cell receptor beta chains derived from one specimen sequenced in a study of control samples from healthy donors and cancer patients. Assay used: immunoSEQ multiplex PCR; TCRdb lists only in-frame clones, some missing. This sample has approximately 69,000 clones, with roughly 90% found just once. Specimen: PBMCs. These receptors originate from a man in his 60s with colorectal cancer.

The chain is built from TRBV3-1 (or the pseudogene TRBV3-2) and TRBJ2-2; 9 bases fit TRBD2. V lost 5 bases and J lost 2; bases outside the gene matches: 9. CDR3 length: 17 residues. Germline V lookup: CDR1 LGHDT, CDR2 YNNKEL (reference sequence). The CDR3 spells CASSRTGLAYNTGELFF. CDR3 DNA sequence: TGTGCCAGCAGCAGAACGGGACTAGCTTATAACACCGGGGAGCTGTTTTTT.

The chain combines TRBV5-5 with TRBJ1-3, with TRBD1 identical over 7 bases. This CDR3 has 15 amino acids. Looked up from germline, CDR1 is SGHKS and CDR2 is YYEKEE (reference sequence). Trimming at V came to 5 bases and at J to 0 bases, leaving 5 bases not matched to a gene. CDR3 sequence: CASSLTGSSGNTIYF. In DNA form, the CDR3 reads TGTGCCAGCAGTCTGACAGGGAGCTCTGGAAACACCATATATTTT.

The CDR3 region is CASSLQGALPNTQYF. In DNA form, the CDR3 reads TGTGCCAGCAGCCTCCAGGGGGCACTCCCTAATACGCAGTATTTT. The chain carries TRBV11-3 and TRBJ2-3; 8 positions agree with TRBD1. V shed 5 bases, J shed 7 bases, and the junction held 11 bases outside the gene matches. The CDR3 sequence is 15 residues long. The V gene's germline CDR1 is SGHNT and CDR2 YENEEA.

This CDR3 reads CASSQDFPRSELSGNTIYF. The CDR3 nucleotides are TGCGCCAGCAGCCAAGATTTTCCCCGCTCAGAACTCTCTGGAAACACCATATATTTT. The chain couples TRBV4-3 to TRBJ1-3; no firm D call. Germline values: CDR1 LGHNA, CDR2 YSLEER. V was cut by 0 bases and J by 0 bases, with 18 bases left in between. The CDR3 loop spans 19 amino acids.

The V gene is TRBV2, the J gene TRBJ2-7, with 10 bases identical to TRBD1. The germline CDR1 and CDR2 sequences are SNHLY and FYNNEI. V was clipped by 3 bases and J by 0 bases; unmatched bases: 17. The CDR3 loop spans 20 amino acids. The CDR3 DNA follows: TGTGCCAGCAGTGAGAGAGGGAGGGGACAGGGGCCTTTAAACTCCTACGAGCAGTACTTC. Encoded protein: CASSERGRGQGPLNSYEQYF.

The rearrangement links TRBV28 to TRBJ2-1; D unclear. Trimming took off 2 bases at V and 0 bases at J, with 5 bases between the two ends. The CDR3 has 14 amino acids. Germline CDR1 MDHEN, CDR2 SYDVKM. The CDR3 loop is CASSLKSSYNEQFF. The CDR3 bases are TGTGCCAGCAGTTTAAAGAGCTCCTACAATGAGCAGTTCTTC.

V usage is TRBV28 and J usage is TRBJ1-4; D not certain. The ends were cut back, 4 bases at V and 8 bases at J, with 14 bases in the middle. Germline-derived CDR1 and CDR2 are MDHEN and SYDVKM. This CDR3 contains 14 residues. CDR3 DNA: TGTGCCAGCAGTTCCCTCGGGCCGGGGGAAAAACTGTTTTTT. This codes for CASSSLGPGEKLFF.

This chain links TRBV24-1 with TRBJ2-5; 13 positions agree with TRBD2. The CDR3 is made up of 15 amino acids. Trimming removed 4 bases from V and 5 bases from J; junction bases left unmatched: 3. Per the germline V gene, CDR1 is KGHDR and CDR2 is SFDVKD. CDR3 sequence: CATSEWTSGGETQYF. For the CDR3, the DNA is TGTGCCACCAGTGAGTGGACTAGCGGGGGCGAGACCCAGTACTTC.

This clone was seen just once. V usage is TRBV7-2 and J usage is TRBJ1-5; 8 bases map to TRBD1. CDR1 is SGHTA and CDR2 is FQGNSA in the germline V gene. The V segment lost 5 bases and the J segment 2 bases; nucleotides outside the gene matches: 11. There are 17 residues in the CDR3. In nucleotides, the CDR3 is TGTGCCAGCAGCGTCAGGCCCAGGGGGCTTGGCAATCAGCCCCAGCATTTT. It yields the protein CASSVRPRGLGNQPQHF.

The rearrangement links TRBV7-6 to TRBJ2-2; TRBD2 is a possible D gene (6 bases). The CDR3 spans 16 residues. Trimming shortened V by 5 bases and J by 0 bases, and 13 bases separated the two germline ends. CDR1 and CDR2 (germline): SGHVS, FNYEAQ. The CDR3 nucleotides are TGTGCCAGCAGCCATAGCGGAGGGGCGAACACCGGGGAGCTGTTTTTT. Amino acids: CASSHSGGANTGELFF. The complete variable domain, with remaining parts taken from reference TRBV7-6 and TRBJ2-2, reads GAGVSQSPRYKVTKRGQDVALRCDPISGHVSLYWYRQALGQGPEFLTYFNYEAQQDKSGLPNDRFSAERPEGSISTLTIQRTEQRDSAMYRCASSHSGGANTGELFFGEGSRLTVL.

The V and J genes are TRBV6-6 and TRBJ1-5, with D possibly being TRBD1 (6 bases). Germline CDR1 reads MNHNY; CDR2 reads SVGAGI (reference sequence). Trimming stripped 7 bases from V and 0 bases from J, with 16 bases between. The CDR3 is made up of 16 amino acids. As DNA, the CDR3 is TGTGCCAGCACCCTCGGGACAAGTTATAGCAATCAGCCCCAGCATTTT. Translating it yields CASTLGTSYSNQPQHF.

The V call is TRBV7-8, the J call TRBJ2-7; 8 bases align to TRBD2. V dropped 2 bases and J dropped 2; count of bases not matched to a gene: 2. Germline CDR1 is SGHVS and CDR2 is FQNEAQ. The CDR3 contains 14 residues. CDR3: CASSLPGGPYEQYF. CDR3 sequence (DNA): TGTGCCAGCAGCTTACCGGGGGGGCCCTACGAGCAGTACTTC. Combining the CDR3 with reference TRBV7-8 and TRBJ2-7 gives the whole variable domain GAGVSQSPRYKVAKRGQDVALRCDPISGHVSLFWYQQALGQGPEFLTYFQNEAQLDKSGLPSDRFFAERPEGSVSTLKIQRTQQEDSAVYLCASSLPGGPYEQYFGPGTRLTVT.

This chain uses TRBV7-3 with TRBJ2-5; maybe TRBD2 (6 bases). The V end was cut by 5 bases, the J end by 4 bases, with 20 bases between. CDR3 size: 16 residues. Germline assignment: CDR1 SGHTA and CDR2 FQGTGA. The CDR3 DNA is TGTGCCAGCAGCGTAGGGAATAACGTGGGGGGAGAGACCCAGTACTTC. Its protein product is CASSVGNNVGGETQYF.

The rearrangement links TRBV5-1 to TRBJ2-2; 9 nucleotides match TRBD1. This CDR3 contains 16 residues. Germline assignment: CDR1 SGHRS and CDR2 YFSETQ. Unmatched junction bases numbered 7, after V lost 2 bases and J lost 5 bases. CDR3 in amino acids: CASSLPGTGLTGELFF. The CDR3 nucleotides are TGCGCCAGCAGCTTACCCGGGACAGGGCTGACCGGGGAGCTGTTTTTT.

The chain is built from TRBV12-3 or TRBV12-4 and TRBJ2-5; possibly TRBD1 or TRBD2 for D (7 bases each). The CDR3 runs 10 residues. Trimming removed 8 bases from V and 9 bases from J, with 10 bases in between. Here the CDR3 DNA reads TGTGCCAGCGCAGGGGGGGCCCAGTACTTC. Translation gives CASAGGAQYF.

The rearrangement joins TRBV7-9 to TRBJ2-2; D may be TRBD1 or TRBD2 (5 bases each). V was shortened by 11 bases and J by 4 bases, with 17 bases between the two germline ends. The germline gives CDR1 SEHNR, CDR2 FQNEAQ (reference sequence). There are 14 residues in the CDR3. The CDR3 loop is CAVGRDGVTGELFF. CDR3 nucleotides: TGTGCCGTAGGACGGGACGGTGTCACCGGGGAGCTGTTTTTT.

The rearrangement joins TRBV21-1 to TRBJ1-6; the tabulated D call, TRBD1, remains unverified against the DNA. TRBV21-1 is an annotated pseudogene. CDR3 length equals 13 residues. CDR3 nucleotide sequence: TGTGCCAGGAACAGGGTAAAGAATTCACCCCTCCACTTT. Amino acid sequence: CARNRVKNSPLHF.

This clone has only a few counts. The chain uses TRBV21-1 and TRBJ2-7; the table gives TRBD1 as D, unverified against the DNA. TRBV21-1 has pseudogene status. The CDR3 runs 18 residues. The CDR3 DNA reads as TGTGCCAGCAGCAAAGGCGGTGCCCATGACAGTTGTTCCTACGAGCAGTACTTC. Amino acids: CASSKGGAHDSCSYEQYF.

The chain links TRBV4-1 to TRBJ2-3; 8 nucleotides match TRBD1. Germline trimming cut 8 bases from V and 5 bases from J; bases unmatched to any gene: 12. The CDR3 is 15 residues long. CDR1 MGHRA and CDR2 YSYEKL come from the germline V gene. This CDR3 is CASARTGLVGDTQYF. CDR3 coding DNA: TGCGCCAGCGCCAGGACAGGGCTGGTAGGAGATACGCAGTATTTT.

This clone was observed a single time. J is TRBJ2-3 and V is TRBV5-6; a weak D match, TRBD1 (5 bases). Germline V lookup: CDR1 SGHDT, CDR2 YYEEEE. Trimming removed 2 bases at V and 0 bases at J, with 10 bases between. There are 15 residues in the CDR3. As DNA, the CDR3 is TGTGCCAGCAGCTTAATCAGGGCTAGCACAGATACGCAGTATTTT. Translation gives CASSLIRASTDTQYF.

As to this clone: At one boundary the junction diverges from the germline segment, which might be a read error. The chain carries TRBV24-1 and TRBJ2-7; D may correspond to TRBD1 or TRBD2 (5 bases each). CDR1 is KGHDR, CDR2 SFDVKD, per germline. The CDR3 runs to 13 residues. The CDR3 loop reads CATSEGTRLRLGF. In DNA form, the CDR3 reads TGTGCCACCAGTGAAGGGACCCGTCTGCGCTTGGGGTTC.

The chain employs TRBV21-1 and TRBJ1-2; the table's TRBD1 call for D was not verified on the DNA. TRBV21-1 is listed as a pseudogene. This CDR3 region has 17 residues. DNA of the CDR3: TGTGCCAGCAGCGCCACCCGACAGGGGGCTACCAGGTATGGCTACACCTTC. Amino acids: CASSATRQGATRYGYTF.

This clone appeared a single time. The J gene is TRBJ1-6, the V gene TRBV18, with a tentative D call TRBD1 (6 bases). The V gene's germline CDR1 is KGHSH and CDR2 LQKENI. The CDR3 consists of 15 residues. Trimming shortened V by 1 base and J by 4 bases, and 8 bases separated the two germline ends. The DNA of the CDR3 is TGTGCCAGCTCACCACGGGACACTTATAATTCACCCCTCCACTTT. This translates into CASSPRDTYNSPLHF.

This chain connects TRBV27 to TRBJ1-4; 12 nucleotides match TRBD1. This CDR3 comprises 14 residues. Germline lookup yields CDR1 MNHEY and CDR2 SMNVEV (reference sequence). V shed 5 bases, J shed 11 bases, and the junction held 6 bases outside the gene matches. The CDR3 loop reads CASSPPGQGAKLFF. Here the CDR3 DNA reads TGTGCCAGCAGTCCCCCGGGACAGGGGGCCAAACTGTTTTTT.

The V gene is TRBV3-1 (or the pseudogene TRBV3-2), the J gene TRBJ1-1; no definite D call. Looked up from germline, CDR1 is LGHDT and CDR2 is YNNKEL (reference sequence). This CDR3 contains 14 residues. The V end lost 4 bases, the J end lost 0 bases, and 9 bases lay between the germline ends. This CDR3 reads CASSPQEMNTEAFF. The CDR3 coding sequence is TGTGCCAGCAGCCCGCAAGAGATGAACACTGAAGCTTTCTTT.

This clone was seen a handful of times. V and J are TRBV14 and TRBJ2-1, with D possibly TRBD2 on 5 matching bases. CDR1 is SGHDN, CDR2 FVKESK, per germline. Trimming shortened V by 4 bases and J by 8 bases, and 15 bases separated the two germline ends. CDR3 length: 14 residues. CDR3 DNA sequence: TGTGCCAGCAGCCTCGGACTCCTAGTGCATGAGCAGTTCTTC. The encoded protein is CASSLGLLVHEQFF.

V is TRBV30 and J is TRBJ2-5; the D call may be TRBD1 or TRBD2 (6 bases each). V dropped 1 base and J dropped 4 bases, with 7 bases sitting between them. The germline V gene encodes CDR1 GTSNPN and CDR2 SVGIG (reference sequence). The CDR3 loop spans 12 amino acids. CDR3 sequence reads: CAWSEGGETQYF. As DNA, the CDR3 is TGTGCCTGGAGTGAGGGGGGAGAGACCCAGTACTTC.